The sequence of this TCR beta chain was determined in a study of shared clonotypes between healthy human individuals (dated by TCRdb to about 2020). Describing the broader study: The cohort included a few men and a couple of women between 18 and 49 years of age. For each donor, three plates each were used for CD4 naive and CD4 memory, two plates were used for CD8 naive, and one plate was used for CD8 memory. To estimate repertoire size and how much clonotype sharing occurs between individuals, the study deeply sequenced the blood TCR repertoires of roughly 5 healthy adults. To increase sequencing depth and limit assay-specific biases, different laboratories used diverse techniques to prepare libraries and sequence TCR repertoires. Each donor's leukapheresis produced roughly between roughly 0.85 and 10 billion PBMCs. Study-level results and caveats: About 5% of naive CD4, 3.5% of naive CD8, approximately 2.2% of memory CD4, and 0.4% of memory CD8 clonotypes were shared across several donors. Pairwise subsampling indicated that sequencing depth was expected to affect the degree of clonotype sharing among donors. Because the study included only a small number of donors, the genetic and exposure-history diversity represented was limited. Rarefaction of sorted-subset datasets indicated incomplete sequencing despite the large sequencing depth. Compared with non-shared clonotypes, the clonotypes found in all four sorted-subset donors had higher generation probabilities. Sampling was restricted to blood, and TCR repertoires in tissue are likely to differ from TCR repertoires in blood. Naive subsets generally had larger estimated clonotype richness than memory subsets.

The CDR3 spans 16 residues, from the cysteine through the phenylalanine. Only CDR3 DNA remains: 48 bases, in frame from the first base. CDR1 SGHTA and CDR2 FQGNSA were looked up in the germline V gene. V is trimmed back by 5 bases and J by 8 bases, and the junction contains 9 bases that no gene match accounts for. Healthy HIV-negative adults with no recently reported acute infections or vaccinations were included as donors. Only Caucasian adults living in Nashville, Tennessee, USA were represented among the donors. CD4+ T cells were enriched by magnetic negative selection, after which naive cells were positively selected on CD45RA and the negative fraction was taken as the memory subset. Blood was obtained by leukapheresis, after which PBMCs were separated by Ficoll-Histopaque density gradient centrifugation and cryopreserved in liquid nitrogen vapor phase. Purity and quantity of every magnetically sorted T cell population were checked by analytical flow cytometry. Genomic DNA was isolated from each sorted fraction and quantified by UV absorbance on a Nanodrop 2000c.

This clone showed up just once. Its binding antigen is unknown. No base-level quality is on record; no much larger clone is a single base apart. Using the deep immunoSEQ assay, multiplex PCR amplified TCR CDR3 regions from genomic DNA. Extracted genomic DNA from each cell subset was distributed evenly across all wells of several immunoSEQ 96-well plates, and each plate was treated as a replicate. Each replicate PCR for sorted subsets received around 0.2 ug genomic DNA, equal to about 29,000 T cell genomes. Purified libraries were measured with a Qubit 3.0 fluorometer, size-checked on a Bioanalyzer 2100, and measured again with the KAPA Library Quantification kit. A separate single-read 150-cycle Illumina NextSeq 550 flow cell was used to sequence each immunoSEQ 96-well plate. Under the source paper's analysis protocol: Because the immunoSEQ output included only junctional sequences and no quality scores, the filtering could not be the same as the filtering used for full-length reads. To assign V/J genes and CDR3, sequences were annotated using PyIR, a Python wrapper for IgBLAST v1.9, with IMGT germline references. Any read was removed if the V/J assignment was weak (E-value above 1e-6), the CDR3 was missing, or the read contained stop codons, out-of-frame junctions, or ambiguous translated residues. A V3J clonotype was defined by an identical inferred V gene, J gene, and CDR3 amino acid sequence. Percentage overlap between repertoires was computed as shared unique clonotypes divided by the size of the smaller repertoire. Three approaches were used to assess repertoire richness: RTK rarefaction, the Chao1 estimator, and Recon v2.1 estimates of unobserved clonotypes. For all TCRbeta clonotypes obtained by the gDNA method from four donors, generation probabilities were computed with OLGA. As stored in TCRdb, this immuneACCESS dataset retains in-frame rearrangements with V and J assigned. A fraction of the clones does not appear; measured against another copy, unresolved V genes explain less than half of the discrepancy, and the remainder lacks a known reason. The V and J calls and clone size were taken over from that table, and D and trimming were inferred from the DNA. This sample holds about 2 million clones; around 95% were observed only once. The ten largest clonotypes hold 0.13% of the sample.

The clonotype originates from a man aged 18 to 29 in good health. The sequenced sample consisted of naive CD4+ T cells sorted from blood. The sample's cell subset or site label, in plain terms: CD45RA+ positively selected. The receptor chain draws on TRBV7-2 and TRBJ2-1; TRBD2 agrees with 13 junctional bases. The DNA sequence is TGTGCCAGCAGCGACGGGACTAGCGGGGTGTTCCATGAGCAGTTCTTC. It translates to CASSDGTSGVFHEQFF.